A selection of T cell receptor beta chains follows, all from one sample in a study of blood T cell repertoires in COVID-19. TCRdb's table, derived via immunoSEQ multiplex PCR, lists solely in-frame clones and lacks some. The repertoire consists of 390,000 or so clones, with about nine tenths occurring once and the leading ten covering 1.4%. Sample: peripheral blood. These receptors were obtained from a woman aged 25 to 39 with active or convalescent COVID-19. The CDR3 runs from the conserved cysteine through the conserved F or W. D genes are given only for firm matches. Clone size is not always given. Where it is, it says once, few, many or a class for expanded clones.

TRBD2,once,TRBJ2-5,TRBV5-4,CASTNSGGAGGETQYF,TGTGCCAGCACCAATAGCGGGGGGGCGGGCGGAGAGACCCAGTACTTC
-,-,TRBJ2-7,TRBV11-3,CASSLDAASYEQYF,TGTGCCAGCAGCTTAGACGCGGCCTCCTACGAGCAGTACTTC
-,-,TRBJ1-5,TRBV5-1,CASSLDDRPNQPQHF,TGCGCCAGCAGCTTGGACGACAGGCCGAATCAGCCCCAGCATTTT
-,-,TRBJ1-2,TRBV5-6,CASSSPPGYGYTF,TGTGCCAGCAGCTCACCCCCGGGCTATGGCTACACCTTC
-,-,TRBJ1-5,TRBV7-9,CASSQTTDSNQPQHF,TGTGCCAGCAGCCAAACGACAGATAGCAATCAGCCCCAGCATTTT
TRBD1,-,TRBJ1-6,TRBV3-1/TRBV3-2,CASSQELIGTGNSPLHF,TGTGCCAGCAGCCAAGAACTGATCGGGACAGGTAATTCACCCCTCCACTTT
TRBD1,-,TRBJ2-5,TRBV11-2,CASSLTGVQETQYF,TGTGCCAGCAGCCTAACAGGGGTCCAAGAGACCCAGTACTTC
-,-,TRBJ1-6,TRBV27,CASSPRTADNSPLHF,TGTGCCAGCAGTCCACGGACAGCCGATAATTCACCCCTCCACTTT
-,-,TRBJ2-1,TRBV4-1,CASSSKSGSYNEQFF,TGCGCCAGCAGCTCTAAAAGCGGGTCCTACAATGAGCAGTTCTTC
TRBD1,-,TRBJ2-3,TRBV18,CASSPGTGLGTDTQYF,TGTGCCAGCTCACCCGGGACAGGGTTGGGCACAGATACGCAGTATTTT
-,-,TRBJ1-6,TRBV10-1,CASTQGSNSPLHF,TGCGCCAGCACCCAGGGGTCGAATTCACCCCTCCACTTT
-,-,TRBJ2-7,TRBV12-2,CASRLPRAGGYEQYF,TGTGCAAGTCGCTTACCCAGGGCGGGAGGTTACGAGCAGTACTTC
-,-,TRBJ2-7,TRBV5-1,CASSLFVTGGEQYF,TGCGCCAGCAGCTTGTTCGTCACTGGCGGGGAGCAGTACTTC
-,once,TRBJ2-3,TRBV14,CASSQARQGRTDTQYF,TGTGCCAGCAGCCAAGCCCGCCAGGGGCGCACAGATACGCAGTATTTT
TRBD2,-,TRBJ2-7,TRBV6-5,CASRAGLADEQYF,TGTGCCAGCAGAGCGGGACTAGCGGACGAGCAGTACTTC
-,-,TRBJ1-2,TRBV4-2,CASSQDLNSNYGYTF,TGTGCCAGCAGCCAAGATCTGAACAGCAACTATGGCTACACCTTC